These T cell receptor beta chains were read from a single sample in a study of blood T cell repertoires in COVID-19. Here immunoSEQ multiplex PCR was the method, and the copy in TCRdb shows in-frame clones only, minus some. The table shows 150,000 to 200,000 clones, with around 85% occurring only once. Sequencing was performed on peripheral blood. The receptors shown here come from a human donor with acute or convalescent COVID-19. The donor label of this sample is uncertain. The CDR3 runs from the conserved cysteine through the conserved F or W. The D gene is left open where the match is weak. Clone size is given for some rows only: seen once, a few or many times, or a class if the clone is expanded.

CDR3 length: 17
J gene: TRBJ1-6
clone size: NA
D gene: TRBD1
V gene: TRBV4-1
CDR3 DNA: TGCGCCAGCAGCCCCTCTCCGGGACAGGGGTATAATTCACCCCTCCACTTT
CDR3 protein: CASSPSPGQGYNSPLHF

CDR3 length: 20
J gene: TRBJ2-6
clone size: NA
D gene: NA
V gene: TRBV19
CDR3 DNA: TGTGCCAGTAAGCCCTATAGCCTAGGACAGAAAGTCTCTGGGGCCAACGTCCTGACTTTC
CDR3 protein: CASKPYSLGQKVSGANVLTF

CDR3 length: 17
J gene: TRBJ1-2
clone size: NA
D gene: TRBD1
V gene: TRBV28
CDR3 DNA: TGTGCCAGCAGTTTATCGATCGCCGGGACAGGGAACTATGGCTACACCTTC
CDR3 protein: CASSLSIAGTGNYGYTF

CDR3 length: 16
J gene: TRBJ1-3
clone size: NA
D gene: NA
V gene: TRBV15
CDR3 DNA: TGTGCCACCAGCAGCTTCGGCAGGGACTCTGGAAACACCATATATTTT
CDR3 protein: CATSSFGRDSGNTIYF

CDR3 length: 13
J gene: TRBJ1-1
clone size: NA
D gene: NA
V gene: TRBV5-6
CDR3 DNA: TGTGCCAGCAGCAATTACGGGGGGACTGAAGCTTTCTTT
CDR3 protein: CASSNYGGTEAFF

CDR3 length: 14
J gene: TRBJ1-1
clone size: once
D gene: TRBD1
V gene: TRBV7-9
CDR3 DNA: TGTGCCAGCAGCTTAGGGGCCCAGGGGGGAGAAGCTTTCTTT
CDR3 protein: CASSLGAQGGEAFF

CDR3 length: 13
J gene: TRBJ1-1
clone size: NA
D gene: TRBD1
V gene: TRBV5-4
CDR3 DNA: TGTGCCAGCACGGGACAGGCGAACACTGAAGCTTTCTTT
CDR3 protein: CASTGQANTEAFF

CDR3 length: 15
J gene: TRBJ1-1
clone size: NA
D gene: TRBD1
V gene: TRBV18
CDR3 DNA: TGTGCCAGCTCACGAGGACAGGGAAAGAAGACTGAAGCTTTCTTT
CDR3 protein: CASSRGQGKKTEAFF

CDR3 length: 16
J gene: TRBJ2-2
clone size: NA
D gene: TRBD2
V gene: TRBV19
CDR3 DNA: TGTGCCAGTAGTGTCCCGGGGGGGCTAAACACCGGGGAGCTGTTTTTT
CDR3 protein: CASSVPGGLNTGELFF

CDR3 length: 15
J gene: TRBJ1-5
clone size: once
D gene: TRBD1
V gene: TRBV6-8
CDR3 DNA: TGTGCCAGCAGCCCTGGGACAGACTCCAATCAGCCCCAGCATTTT
CDR3 protein: CASSPGTDSNQPQHF

CDR3 length: 16
J gene: TRBJ2-1
clone size: NA
D gene: TRBD2
V gene: TRBV6-5
CDR3 DNA: TGTGCCAGCAGTTACCGCGGGACTAGCGGGGGGAATGAGCAGTTCTTC
CDR3 protein: CASSYRGTSGGNEQFF

CDR3 length: 13
J gene: TRBJ1-1
clone size: NA
D gene: NA
V gene: TRBV18
CDR3 DNA: TGTGCCAGCTCACTCGGACAGAACACTGAAGCTTTCTTT
CDR3 protein: CASSLGQNTEAFF

CDR3 length: 13
J gene: TRBJ2-7
clone size: few
D gene: TRBD1
V gene: TRBV19
CDR3 DNA: TGTGCCAGTAGCCGGGACAGGGGTAACGAGCAGTACTTC
CDR3 protein: CASSRDRGNEQYF

CDR3 length: 17
J gene: TRBJ2-1
clone size: NA
D gene: TRBD2
V gene: TRBV14
CDR3 DNA: TGTGCCAGCAGCCAGATCGGACTGGGCGGGGGGCGAAATGAGCAGTTCTTC
CDR3 protein: CASSQIGLGGGRNEQFF

CDR3 length: 15
J gene: TRBJ1-1
clone size: few
D gene: TRBD1
V gene: TRBV5-1
CDR3 DNA: TGCGCCAGCAGCTTGACAGGGGGCATGAACACTGAAGCTTTCTTT
CDR3 protein: CASSLTGGMNTEAFF

CDR3 length: 16
J gene: TRBJ1-6
clone size: NA
D gene: NA
V gene: TRBV11-2
CDR3 DNA: TGTGCCAGCAGCTTAGATACCGGGACCTATAATTCACCCCTCCACTTT
CDR3 protein: CASSLDTGTYNSPLHF

CDR3 length: 14
J gene: TRBJ1-6
clone size: NA
D gene: TRBD1
V gene: TRBV5-6
CDR3 DNA: TGTGCCAGCAGCCCGGGACAGGGTTATTCACCCCTCCACTTT
CDR3 protein: CASSPGQGYSPLHF